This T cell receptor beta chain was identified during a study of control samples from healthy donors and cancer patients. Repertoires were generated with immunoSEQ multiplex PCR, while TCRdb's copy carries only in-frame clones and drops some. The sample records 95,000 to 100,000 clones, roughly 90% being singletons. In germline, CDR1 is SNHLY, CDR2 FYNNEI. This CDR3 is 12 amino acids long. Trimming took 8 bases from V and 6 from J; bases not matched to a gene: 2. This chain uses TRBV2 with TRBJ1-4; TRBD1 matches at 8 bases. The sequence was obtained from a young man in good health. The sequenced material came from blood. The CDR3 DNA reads TGTGCCAGCTTGACAGGGGATGAAAAACTGTTTTTT. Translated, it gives CASLTGDEKLFF.